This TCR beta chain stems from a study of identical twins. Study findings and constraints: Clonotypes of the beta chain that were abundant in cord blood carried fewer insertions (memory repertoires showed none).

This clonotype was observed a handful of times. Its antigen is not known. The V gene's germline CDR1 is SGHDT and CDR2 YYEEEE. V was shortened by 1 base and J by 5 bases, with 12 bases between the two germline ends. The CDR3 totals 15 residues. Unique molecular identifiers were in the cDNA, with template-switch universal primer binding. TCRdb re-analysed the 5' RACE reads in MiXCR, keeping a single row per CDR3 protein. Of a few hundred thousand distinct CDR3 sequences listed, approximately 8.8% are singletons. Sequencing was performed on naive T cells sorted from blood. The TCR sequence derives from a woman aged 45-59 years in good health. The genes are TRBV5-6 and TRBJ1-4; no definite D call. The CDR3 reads CASSLKFDPNEKLFF. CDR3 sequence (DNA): TGTGCCAGCAGCTTGAAATTCGACCCGAATGAAAAACTGTTTTTT.